This record concerns one T cell receptor (beta chain) sequence. Its antigen is unidentified. These data originate in a study of T cell responses to AZD1222 COVID-19 vaccine. V lost 7 bases to trimming and J lost 1 base; unmatched junction nucleotides: 8. CDR3 length: 15 residues. The germline V gene has CDR1 MNHEY and CDR2 SVGEGT. Sequencing was performed with immunoSEQ multiplex PCR; in TCRdb, only in-frame clones are kept and a portion is missing. The sample yields about 140,000 clones, 92% seen once. Study findings and constraints: Unmutated variant regions are reportedly the target of nearly half of TCRs that are spike-specific. Only five or six people who got AZD1222 tested seropositive at baseline.

This chain connects TRBV6-2 or TRBV6-3 to TRBJ2-5, with 8 nucleotides matching TRBD2. This clonotype originated in an adult who received the AZD1222 COVID-19 vaccine. The specimen comprised peripheral blood, sampled 28 days after the second AZD1222 dose. The CDR3 bases are TGTGCCAGCACCCCCCTCGGGAGGGGCCAAGAGACCCAGTACTTC. This sequence encodes CASTPLGRGQETQYF.